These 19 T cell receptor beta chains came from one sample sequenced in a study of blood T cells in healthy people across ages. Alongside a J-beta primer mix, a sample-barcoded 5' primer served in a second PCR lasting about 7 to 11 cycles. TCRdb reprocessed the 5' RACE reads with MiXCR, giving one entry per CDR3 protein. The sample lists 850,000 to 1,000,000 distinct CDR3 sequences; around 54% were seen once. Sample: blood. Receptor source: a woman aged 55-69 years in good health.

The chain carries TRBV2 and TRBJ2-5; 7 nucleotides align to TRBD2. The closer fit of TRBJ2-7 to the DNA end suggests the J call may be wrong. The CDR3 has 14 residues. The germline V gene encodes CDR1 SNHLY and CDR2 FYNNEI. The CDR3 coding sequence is TGTGCCAGCAGTGATTGGGGGGGTAGCTACGAGCAGTACTTC. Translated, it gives CASSDWGGSYEQYF.

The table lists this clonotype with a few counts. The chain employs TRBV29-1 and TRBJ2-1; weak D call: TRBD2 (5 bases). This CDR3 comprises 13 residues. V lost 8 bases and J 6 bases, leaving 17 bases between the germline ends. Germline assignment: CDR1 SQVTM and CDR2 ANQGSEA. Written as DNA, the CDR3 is TGCAGCTCCCTTCCGGAGGACCTCAATGAGCAGTTCTTC. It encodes CSSLPEDLNEQFF.

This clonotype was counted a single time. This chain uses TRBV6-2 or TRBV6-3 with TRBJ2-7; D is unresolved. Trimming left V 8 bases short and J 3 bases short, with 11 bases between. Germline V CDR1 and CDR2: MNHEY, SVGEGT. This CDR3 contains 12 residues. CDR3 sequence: CASDSTGYEQYF. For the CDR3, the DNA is TGTGCCAGCGATTCCACGGGCTACGAGCAGTACTTC.

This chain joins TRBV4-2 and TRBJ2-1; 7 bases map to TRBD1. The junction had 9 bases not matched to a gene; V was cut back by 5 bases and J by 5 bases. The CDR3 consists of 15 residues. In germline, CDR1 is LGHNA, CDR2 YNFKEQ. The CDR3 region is CASSGSGTENNEQFF. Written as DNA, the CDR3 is TGTGCCAGCAGCGGCTCCGGGACAGAAAACAATGAGCAGTTCTTC.

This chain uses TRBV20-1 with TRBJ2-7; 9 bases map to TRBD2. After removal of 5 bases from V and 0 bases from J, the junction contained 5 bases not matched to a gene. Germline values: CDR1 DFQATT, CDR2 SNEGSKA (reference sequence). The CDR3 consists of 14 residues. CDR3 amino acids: CSALAGASSYEQYF. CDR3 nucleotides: TGCAGTGCTTTAGCGGGGGCAAGCTCCTACGAGCAGTACTTC.

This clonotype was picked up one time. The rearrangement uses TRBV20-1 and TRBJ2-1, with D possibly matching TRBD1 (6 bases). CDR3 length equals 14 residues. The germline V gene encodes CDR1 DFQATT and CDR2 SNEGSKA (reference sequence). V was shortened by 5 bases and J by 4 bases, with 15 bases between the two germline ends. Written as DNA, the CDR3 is TGCAGTGCTCGCCGACAGGCAGTATACAATGAGCAGTTCTTC. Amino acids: CSARRQAVYNEQFF.

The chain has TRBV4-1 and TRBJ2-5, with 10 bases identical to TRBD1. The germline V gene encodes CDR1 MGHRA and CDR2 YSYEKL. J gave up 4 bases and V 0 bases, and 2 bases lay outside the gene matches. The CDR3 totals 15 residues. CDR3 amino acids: CASSQERTGGETQYF. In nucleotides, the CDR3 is TGCGCCAGCAGCCAAGAACGGACAGGGGGAGAGACCCAGTACTTC.

The CDR3 loop is CASSWTGTRYEQYF. The CDR3 DNA sequence: TGTGCCAGCAGCTGGACAGGCACCCGCTACGAGCAGTACTTC. This sequence joins TRBV5-6 and TRBJ2-7; TRBD1 matches at 7 bases. The CDR3 has 14 residues. Per the germline V gene, CDR1 is SGHDT and CDR2 is YYEEEE. The J segment lost 3 bases and the V segment lost 3 bases, leaving 6 bases of the junction unmatched.

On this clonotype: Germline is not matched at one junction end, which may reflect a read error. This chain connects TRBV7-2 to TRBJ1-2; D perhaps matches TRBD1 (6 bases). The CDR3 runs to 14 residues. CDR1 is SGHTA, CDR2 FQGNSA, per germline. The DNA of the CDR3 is TGTGCCAGCAGCCCCGAAGGGGGGCTCTATGGCTGCACCTTC. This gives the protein CASSPEGGLYGCTF.

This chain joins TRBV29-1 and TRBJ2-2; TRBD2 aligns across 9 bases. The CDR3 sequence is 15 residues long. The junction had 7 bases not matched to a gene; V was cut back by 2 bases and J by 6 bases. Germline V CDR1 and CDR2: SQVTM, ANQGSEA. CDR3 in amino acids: CSVELREGRSGELFF. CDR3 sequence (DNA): TGCAGCGTTGAACTGCGGGAGGGCCGATCCGGGGAGCTGTTTTTT.

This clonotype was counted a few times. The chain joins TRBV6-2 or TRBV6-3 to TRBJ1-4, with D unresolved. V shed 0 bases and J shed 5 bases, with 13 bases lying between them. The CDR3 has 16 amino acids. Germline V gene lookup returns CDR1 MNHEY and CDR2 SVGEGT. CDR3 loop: CASSYSTGTINEKLFF. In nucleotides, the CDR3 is TGTGCCAGCAGTTACTCAACCGGAACCATAAATGAAAAACTGTTTTTT.

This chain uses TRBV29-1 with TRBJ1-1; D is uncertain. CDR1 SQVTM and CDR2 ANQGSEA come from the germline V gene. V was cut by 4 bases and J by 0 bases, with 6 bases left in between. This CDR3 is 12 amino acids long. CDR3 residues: CSVGSMNTEAFF. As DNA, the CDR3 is TGCAGCGTTGGTTCCATGAACACTGAAGCTTTCTTT.

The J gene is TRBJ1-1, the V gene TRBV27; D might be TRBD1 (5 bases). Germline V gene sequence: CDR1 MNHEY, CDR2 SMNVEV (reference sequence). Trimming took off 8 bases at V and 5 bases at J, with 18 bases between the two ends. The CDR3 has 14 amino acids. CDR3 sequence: CASGPSGGGTEAFF. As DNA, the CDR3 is TGTGCCAGCGGACCGAGCGGGGGAGGGACTGAAGCTTTCTTT.

The CDR3 nucleotides are TGCAGTGCTAGAGGTCGGGAGGGGTACAATGAGCAGTTCTTC. It specifies CSARGREGYNEQFF. The rearrangement joins TRBV20-1 to TRBJ2-1; 8 bases map to TRBD2. The V gene end was trimmed by 1 base and the J gene end by 4 bases; junction bases not matched to a gene: 3. Germline assignment: CDR1 DFQATT and CDR2 SNEGSKA (reference sequence). The CDR3 consists of 14 residues.

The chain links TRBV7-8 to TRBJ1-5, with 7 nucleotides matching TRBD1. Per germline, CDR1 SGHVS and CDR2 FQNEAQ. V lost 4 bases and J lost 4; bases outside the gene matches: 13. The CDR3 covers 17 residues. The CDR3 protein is CASSSTQGDWGNQPQHF. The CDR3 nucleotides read TGTGCCAGCAGCTCCACTCAGGGGGACTGGGGGAATCAGCCCCAGCATTTT.

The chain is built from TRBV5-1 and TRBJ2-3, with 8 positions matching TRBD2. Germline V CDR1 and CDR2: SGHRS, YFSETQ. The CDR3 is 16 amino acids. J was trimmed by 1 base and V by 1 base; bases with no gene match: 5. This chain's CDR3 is CASSLTAGARTDTQYF. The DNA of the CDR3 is TGCGCCAGCAGCTTGACAGCGGGAGCCCGCACAGATACGCAGTATTTT.

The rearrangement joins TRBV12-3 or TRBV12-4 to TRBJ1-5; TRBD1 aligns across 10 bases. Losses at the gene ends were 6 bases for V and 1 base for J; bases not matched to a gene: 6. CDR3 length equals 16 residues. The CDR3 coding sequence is TGTGCCAGCAGAAAAGGACAGGGGGTGAGCAATCAGCCCCAGCATTTT. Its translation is CASRKGQGVSNQPQHF.

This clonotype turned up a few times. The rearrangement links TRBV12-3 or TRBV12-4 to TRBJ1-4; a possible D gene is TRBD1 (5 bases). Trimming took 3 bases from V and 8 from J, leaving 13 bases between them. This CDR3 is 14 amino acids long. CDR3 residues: CASSLGLSGEKLFF. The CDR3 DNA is TGTGCCAGCAGTTTGGGACTCAGTGGGGAAAAACTGTTTTTT.

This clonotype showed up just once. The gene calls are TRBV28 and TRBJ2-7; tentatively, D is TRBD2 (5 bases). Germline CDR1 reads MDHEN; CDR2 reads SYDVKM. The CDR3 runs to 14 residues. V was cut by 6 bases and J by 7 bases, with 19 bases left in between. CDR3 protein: CASRTPGISVEQYF. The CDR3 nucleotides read TGTGCCAGCAGAACCCCCGGGATTAGCGTAGAGCAGTACTTC.